The rows below give T cell receptor beta chains drawn from one sample of a study of T cell responses to AZD1222 COVID-19 vaccine. Measured with immunoSEQ multiplex PCR; TCRdb has only the in-frame clones, and not every one. The table lists roughly 120,000 clones, 88% of them singletons. Sequencing used peripheral blood, obtained on day 0 of AZD1222 vaccination. The receptors were sampled from an adult in good health. CDR3s include the opening cysteine and the closing phenylalanine or tryptophan. A D gene is named only where the DNA matches it firmly. The size entry is marked missing in some rows and otherwise reads once, few, many or a size class.

j_call: TRBJ1-2; v_call: TRBV5-1; clone_size: -; d_call: -; cdr3_length: 14; cdr3_nt: TGCGCCAGCAGCTTGGGTTTGAAGGAGTATGGCTACACCTTC; cdr3_aa: CASSLGLKEYGYTF
j_call: TRBJ1-2; v_call: TRBV2; clone_size: once; d_call: -; cdr3_length: 14; cdr3_nt: TGTGCCAGCAGTGATGCGGGGGTACTCTATGGCTACACCTTC; cdr3_aa: CASSDAGVLYGYTF
j_call: TRBJ2-2; v_call: TRBV5-5; clone_size: -; d_call: -; cdr3_length: 15; cdr3_nt: TGTGCCAGCAGCGCGGGACACGGGATGACCGGGGAGCTGTTTTTT; cdr3_aa: CASSAGHGMTGELFF
j_call: TRBJ2-7; v_call: TRBV29-1; clone_size: -; d_call: TRBD2; cdr3_length: 14; cdr3_nt: TGCAGCGTAGCGACTAGCGGGGTTGCCTACGAGCAGTACTTC; cdr3_aa: CSVATSGVAYEQYF
j_call: TRBJ1-2; v_call: TRBV6-5; clone_size: -; d_call: -; cdr3_length: 11; cdr3_nt: TGTGCCAGCAGAATGGGCTATGGCTACACCTTC; cdr3_aa: CASRMGYGYTF
j_call: TRBJ2-4; v_call: TRBV12-5; clone_size: -; d_call: -; cdr3_length: 17; cdr3_nt: TGTGCTAGTGGTTTGGCGATCGGGGGTCTAGCCAAAAACATTCAGTACTTC; cdr3_aa: CASGLAIGGLAKNIQYF
j_call: TRBJ2-7; v_call: TRBV7-7; clone_size: -; d_call: -; cdr3_length: 13; cdr3_nt: TGTGCCAGCAGCGCCTCGACAGTATCCGAGCAGTACTTC; cdr3_aa: CASSASTVSEQYF
j_call: TRBJ1-4; v_call: TRBV4-1; clone_size: -; d_call: TRBD1; cdr3_length: 15; cdr3_nt: TGCGCCAGCAGCCAAGATGGGACAGTTAATGAAAAACTGTTTTTT; cdr3_aa: CASSQDGTVNEKLFF
j_call: TRBJ2-5; v_call: TRBV6-5; clone_size: -; d_call: -; cdr3_length: 14; cdr3_nt: TGTGCCAGCAGTAACGGCGGGACGGCAGAGACCCAGTACTTC; cdr3_aa: CASSNGGTAETQYF
j_call: TRBJ1-3; v_call: TRBV19; clone_size: -; d_call: -; cdr3_length: 17; cdr3_nt: TGTGCCAGTAGTATGGGCCCAAGAGACAGTGCTGGAAACACCATATATTTT; cdr3_aa: CASSMGPRDSAGNTIYF
j_call: TRBJ2-7; v_call: TRBV5-1; clone_size: once; d_call: TRBD1; cdr3_length: 13; cdr3_nt: TGCGCCAGCAGCCGACAGGGGCGTTACGAGCAGTACTTC; cdr3_aa: CASSRQGRYEQYF
j_call: TRBJ2-1; v_call: TRBV6-1; clone_size: -; d_call: TRBD1; cdr3_length: 17; cdr3_nt: TGTGCCAGCAGTGGTCCCGGGACAGGACCCCCTTACAATGAGCAGTTCTTC; cdr3_aa: CASSGPGTGPPYNEQFF
j_call: TRBJ1-1; v_call: TRBV11-3; clone_size: once; d_call: -; cdr3_length: 15; cdr3_nt: TGTGCCAGCAGCCCCGGCGGCCCGATGAACACTGAAGCTTTCTTT; cdr3_aa: CASSPGGPMNTEAFF
j_call: TRBJ2-3; v_call: TRBV21-1; clone_size: -; d_call: -; cdr3_length: 21; cdr3_nt: TGTGCCAGCAGCAAAGCGCGTCTCTTTTTGTTTAACTCTCATAGCACAGATACGCAGTATTTT; cdr3_aa: CASSKARLFLFNSHSTDTQYF
j_call: TRBJ1-5; v_call: TRBV5-6; clone_size: few; d_call: TRBD1; cdr3_length: 15; cdr3_nt: TGTGCCAGCAGCCGAAGGACAGGGGGCTCTCAGCCCCAGCATTTT; cdr3_aa: CASSRRTGGSQPQHF
j_call: TRBJ2-7; v_call: TRBV3-1/TRBV3-2; clone_size: -; d_call: -; cdr3_length: 14; cdr3_nt: TGTGCCAGCAGCCAAGGGCCTGGCCCCTACGAGCAGTACTTC; cdr3_aa: CASSQGPGPYEQYF
j_call: TRBJ1-1; v_call: TRBV23-1; clone_size: -; d_call: TRBD1; cdr3_length: 15; cdr3_nt: TGCGCCAGCAGCCCGGGACAGGGTAGCGACACTGAAGCTTTCTTT; cdr3_aa: CASSPGQGSDTEAFF
j_call: TRBJ2-7; v_call: TRBV18; clone_size: -; d_call: -; cdr3_length: 14; cdr3_nt: TGTGCCAGCTCACCTGGGACTTCCACCTACGAGCAGTACTTC; cdr3_aa: CASSPGTSTYEQYF
j_call: TRBJ2-7; v_call: TRBV5-1; clone_size: -; d_call: TRBD1; cdr3_length: 14; cdr3_nt: TGCGCCAGCAGCCACGGACAGGGGGCGCACGAGCAGTACTTC; cdr3_aa: CASSHGQGAHEQYF
j_call: TRBJ2-1; v_call: TRBV4-2; clone_size: -; d_call: TRBD2; cdr3_length: 17; cdr3_nt: TGTGCCAGCAGCCAAGGGTCTAGCGGGGGGGCTCACAATGAGCAGTTCTTC; cdr3_aa: CASSQGSSGGAHNEQFF
j_call: TRBJ1-5; v_call: TRBV27; clone_size: -; d_call: TRBD1; cdr3_length: 15; cdr3_nt: TGTGCCAGCAGTCCCCAGGGGGTGGGGAGTCAGCCCCAGCATTTT; cdr3_aa: CASSPQGVGSQPQHF
j_call: TRBJ1-5; v_call: TRBV10-3; clone_size: -; d_call: -; cdr3_length: 14; cdr3_nt: TGTGCCATCAGTTCGACGGGGGGCAATCAGCCCCAGCATTTT; cdr3_aa: CAISSTGGNQPQHF
j_call: TRBJ2-1; v_call: TRBV11-3; clone_size: -; d_call: -; cdr3_length: 15; cdr3_nt: TGTGCCAGCAGCTCAGGGTTACCCTCCTACAATGAGCAGTTCTTC; cdr3_aa: CASSSGLPSYNEQFF
j_call: TRBJ2-4; v_call: TRBV6-5; clone_size: once; d_call: -; cdr3_length: 13; cdr3_nt: TGTGCCAGCAGCGATTCCGGCCGGGGCATTCAGTACTTC; cdr3_aa: CASSDSGRGIQYF
j_call: TRBJ2-5; v_call: TRBV5-1; clone_size: -; d_call: -; cdr3_length: 14; cdr3_nt: TGCGCCAGCAGCTTGGGCAGTCGGGGGGAGACCCAGTACTTC; cdr3_aa: CASSLGSRGETQYF
j_call: TRBJ2-1; v_call: TRBV5-1; clone_size: few; d_call: TRBD2; cdr3_length: 16; cdr3_nt: TGCGCCAGCAGCTCCTTAGCGGGGGGATACTACAATGAGCAGTTCTTC; cdr3_aa: CASSSLAGGYYNEQFF
j_call: TRBJ1-2; v_call: TRBV15; clone_size: -; d_call: -; cdr3_length: 16; cdr3_nt: TGTGCCACCAGCACCCCCAGGAGGGTGTTGAACTATGGCTACACCTTC; cdr3_aa: CATSTPRRVLNYGYTF
j_call: TRBJ1-4; v_call: TRBV23-1; clone_size: -; d_call: -; cdr3_length: 13; cdr3_nt: TGCGCCAGCCGACCCCTAATGAATGAAAAACTGTTTTTT; cdr3_aa: CASRPLMNEKLFF
j_call: TRBJ2-1; v_call: TRBV7-2; clone_size: -; d_call: -; cdr3_length: 17; cdr3_nt: TGTGCCAGCAGCCTGACCCCCGGCGGGTATTCCTACAATGAGCAGTTCTTC; cdr3_aa: CASSLTPGGYSYNEQFF
j_call: TRBJ1-2; v_call: TRBV5-6; clone_size: -; d_call: -; cdr3_length: 13; cdr3_nt: TGTGCCACCAGCCTAGGGAGAAACTATGGCTACACCTTC; cdr3_aa: CATSLGRNYGYTF
j_call: TRBJ1-3; v_call: TRBV7-9; clone_size: -; d_call: TRBD1; cdr3_length: 15; cdr3_nt: TGTGCCAGCAGCATTCGACAGGGAGTAGAAAACACCATATATTTT; cdr3_aa: CASSIRQGVENTIYF
j_call: TRBJ2-7; v_call: TRBV7-3; clone_size: -; d_call: -; cdr3_length: 13; cdr3_nt: TGTGCCAGCAGCGCCGCAGGGACCTACGAGCAGTACTTC; cdr3_aa: CASSAAGTYEQYF
j_call: TRBJ2-6; v_call: TRBV19; clone_size: once; d_call: TRBD1; cdr3_length: 18; cdr3_nt: TGTGCCAGTAGTACCTCGGACAGGTCCCAGGCTGGGGCCAACGTCCTGACTTTC; cdr3_aa: CASSTSDRSQAGANVLTF
j_call: TRBJ1-4; v_call: TRBV19; clone_size: -; d_call: -; cdr3_length: 15; cdr3_nt: TGTGCCAGTAGTATTCTCTTTACGACTAATGAAAAACTGTTTTTT; cdr3_aa: CASSILFTTNEKLFF
j_call: TRBJ1-6; v_call: TRBV6-2/TRBV6-3; clone_size: -; d_call: TRBD1; cdr3_length: 17; cdr3_nt: TGTGCCAGCAGTTACATGGGACAGGGGTATCCGGGTTCACCCCTCCACTTT; cdr3_aa: CASSYMGQGYPGSPLHF
j_call: TRBJ1-1; v_call: TRBV7-3; clone_size: -; d_call: -; cdr3_length: 14; cdr3_nt: TGTGCCAGCAGCCTGGGACACCAGAACACTGAAGCTTTCTTT; cdr3_aa: CASSLGHQNTEAFF
j_call: TRBJ1-6; v_call: TRBV6-6; clone_size: -; d_call: -; cdr3_length: 18; cdr3_nt: TGTGCCAGCAGTCCCCTAATAAGGCCTCAGGGGAATAATTCACCCCTCCACTTT; cdr3_aa: CASSPLIRPQGNNSPLHF
j_call: TRBJ1-2; v_call: TRBV4-2; clone_size: -; d_call: -; cdr3_length: 13; cdr3_nt: TGTGCCAGCAGCCAAGTCCCCCCGTCCGGCTACACCTTC; cdr3_aa: CASSQVPPSGYTF
j_call: TRBJ1-1; v_call: TRBV5-8; clone_size: few; d_call: TRBD1; cdr3_length: 14; cdr3_nt: TGTGCCAGCAAGTGGACAGGGGGCTCCAGTGAAGCTTTCTTT; cdr3_aa: CASKWTGGSSEAFF
j_call: TRBJ2-5; v_call: TRBV6-5; clone_size: -; d_call: -; cdr3_length: 11; cdr3_nt: TGTGCCAGCAGTTCCCTTGGGACCCAGTACTTC; cdr3_aa: CASSSLGTQYF
j_call: TRBJ2-1; v_call: TRBV5-1; clone_size: -; d_call: -; cdr3_length: 15; cdr3_nt: TGCGCCAGCAGCTTGGGTAAGGGGGCGGGGAATGAGCAGTTCTTC; cdr3_aa: CASSLGKGAGNEQFF
j_call: TRBJ1-1; v_call: TRBV5-6; clone_size: -; d_call: -; cdr3_length: 14; cdr3_nt: TGTGCCAGCAGCCGAAAGGACAGGAACACTGAAGCTTTCTTT; cdr3_aa: CASSRKDRNTEAFF
j_call: TRBJ2-1; v_call: TRBV5-1; clone_size: -; d_call: -; cdr3_length: 16; cdr3_nt: TGCGCCAGCAGCTTGGAGGGCAGGGCGACCTACAATGAGCAGTTCTTC; cdr3_aa: CASSLEGRATYNEQFF
j_call: TRBJ1-2; v_call: TRBV12-3/TRBV12-4; clone_size: -; d_call: -; cdr3_length: 13; cdr3_nt: TGTGCCAGCAGTCTCGAAAATAACTATGGCTACACCTTC; cdr3_aa: CASSLENNYGYTF
j_call: TRBJ1-5; v_call: TRBV19; clone_size: -; d_call: -; cdr3_length: 13; cdr3_nt: TGTGCCAGTAATGGTGGGATCAATCAGCCCCAGCATTTT; cdr3_aa: CASNGGINQPQHF
j_call: TRBJ1-5; v_call: TRBV2; clone_size: once; d_call: -; cdr3_length: 15; cdr3_nt: TGTGCCAGCAAACGGGGGGGGATAAGCAATCAGCCCCAGCATTTT; cdr3_aa: CASKRGGISNQPQHF
j_call: TRBJ1-2; v_call: TRBV6-2/TRBV6-3; clone_size: few; d_call: -; cdr3_length: 14; cdr3_nt: TGTGCCAGCAGTCAACCGGGTTCCAACTATGGCTACACCTTC; cdr3_aa: CASSQPGSNYGYTF
j_call: TRBJ1-6; v_call: TRBV5-6; clone_size: -; d_call: TRBD1; cdr3_length: 17; cdr3_nt: TGTGCCAGCAGCGGGAAGGGACAGCGAACCTATAATTCACCCCTCCACTTT; cdr3_aa: CASSGKGQRTYNSPLHF
j_call: TRBJ1-1; v_call: TRBV6-4; clone_size: -; d_call: TRBD1; cdr3_length: 14; cdr3_nt: TGTGCCAGCAGTGCCGAACAGGGGATCACTGAAGCTTTCTTT; cdr3_aa: CASSAEQGITEAFF
j_call: TRBJ2-7; v_call: TRBV29-1; clone_size: -; d_call: -; cdr3_length: 13; cdr3_nt: TGCAGCGTCGAATCAGGGGTTGGCTACGAGCAGTACTTC; cdr3_aa: CSVESGVGYEQYF